One and the same sample provided the 17 T cell receptor beta chains below, sequenced in a study of identical twins. TCRdb reprocessed the 5' RACE reads with MiXCR, giving one entry per CDR3 protein. This sample has more than 600,000 distinct CDR3 sequences, with 15% to 20% found just once. These data also featured in a second study, about T cells expressing NK-cell markers.

The sample comprised PBMCs. All receptors derive from a woman between 18 and 30 years old in good health.

The table lists this clonotype with a few counts. The rearrangement uses TRBV20-1 and TRBJ2-7, with 7 bases matching TRBD1. The V gene end was trimmed by 5 bases and the J gene end by 5 bases; junction bases not matched to a gene: 12. Germline V gene sequence: CDR1 DFQATT, CDR2 SNEGSKA (reference sequence). This CDR3 region has 14 residues. This CDR3 reads CSARSGQMRNEQYF. The CDR3 region has the DNA TGCAGTGCTCGATCGGGACAGATGAGAAACGAGCAGTACTTC.

The chain couples TRBV11-2 to TRBJ2-4, with D perhaps TRBD2 (6 bases). Between the trimmed V and J ends, which lost 5 bases and 0 bases, there was a span of 11 bases. CDR1 SGHAT and CDR2 FQNNGV come from the germline V gene. This CDR3 spans 15 amino acids. CDR3 DNA: TGTGCCAGCAGCAGACTAGGACTAGCCAAAAACATTCAGTACTTC. Amino acids: CASSRLGLAKNIQYF.

The chain joins TRBV7-2 to TRBJ1-1; the D is unclear. Germline V gives CDR1 SGHTA, CDR2 FQGNSA. The V gene lost 5 bases and the J gene lost 7 bases, with 17 bases spanning the gap. This CDR3 has 14 amino acids. CDR3 protein: CASSPSRTDHEAFF. The CDR3 coding sequence is TGTGCCAGCAGCCCATCGCGTACGGACCATGAAGCTTTCTTT.

The genes are TRBV7-2 and TRBJ2-2, with D perhaps matching TRBD1 or TRBD2 (6 bases each). Germline CDR1 SGHTA, CDR2 FQGNSA. The germline V and J ends were trimmed by 5 bases and 6 bases, with 13 bases remaining between them. The CDR3 runs 14 residues. The CDR3 region is CASSRQRGAGELFF. CDR3 nucleotide sequence: TGTGCCAGCAGCCGTCAGAGGGGGGCCGGGGAGCTGTTTTTT. Drawing the rest from reference TRBV7-2 and TRBJ2-2, the complete variable domain is GAGVSQSPSNKVTEKGKDVELRCDPISGHTALYWYRQSLGQGLEFLIYFQGNSAPDKSGLPSDRFSAERTGGSVSTLTIQRTQQEDSAVYLCASSRQRGAGELFFGEGSRLTVL.

This clonotype was seen a handful of times. The rearrangement links TRBV20-1 to TRBJ2-1; 9 bases map to TRBD2. CDR3 size: 17 residues. With V trimmed by 4 bases and J by 0 bases, 10 bases remained unmatched. The germline gives CDR1 DFQATT, CDR2 SNEGSKA (reference sequence). Here the CDR3 reads CSATPPAGGRSYNEQFF. The CDR3 region has the DNA TGCAGTGCTACCCCCCCAGCGGGAGGTCGCTCCTACAATGAGCAGTTCTTC.

V and J are TRBV5-1 and TRBJ1-1, with D maybe TRBD1 (6 bases). V lost 4 bases and J lost 1, with 17 bases in between. Germline CDR1 is SGHRS and CDR2 is YFSETQ. The CDR3 covers 16 residues. CDR3 protein: CASSAGQYEGNTEAFF. The CDR3 DNA follows: TGCGCCAGCAGCGCGGGACAATACGAGGGGAACACTGAAGCTTTCTTT.

Only a few counts were recorded for this clonotype. The gene calls are TRBV20-1 and TRBJ2-2, with D hard to call. V lost 6 bases to trimming and J lost 7 bases, with 9 bases between them. This CDR3 is 11 amino acids long. Per the germline V gene, CDR1 is DFQATT and CDR2 is SNEGSKA (reference sequence). This chain's CDR3 is CSASRLGELFF. The CDR3 nucleotides read TGCAGTGCATCTAGGCTCGGGGAGCTGTTTTTT.

This clonotype has a count of ten or more. The chain uses TRBV11-2 and TRBJ2-1; a possible D gene is TRBD2 (5 bases). The V gene's germline CDR1 is SGHAT and CDR2 FQNNGV. The CDR3 length is 18 residues. The V gene lost 3 bases and the J gene lost 5 bases, with 23 bases spanning the gap. The CDR3 loop is CASSFRVTLTTLHNEQFF. As DNA, the CDR3 is TGTGCCAGCAGCTTCCGTGTTACGTTGACTACCCTTCACAATGAGCAGTTCTTC.

The genes are TRBV5-1 and TRBJ2-7; D is unresolved. Germline lookup yields CDR1 SGHRS and CDR2 YFSETQ. The germline V and J ends were trimmed by 1 base and 6 bases, with 8 bases remaining between them. The CDR3 length is 12 residues. The CDR3 nucleotides are TGCGCCAGCAGCTTGTACAGTTCCGAGCAGTACTTC. This sequence encodes CASSLYSSEQYF.

This clonotype was seen a few times. The chain links TRBV6-6 to TRBJ2-1; D is perhaps TRBD1 (6 bases). This CDR3 is 12 amino acids long. CDR1 and CDR2 (germline): MNHNY, SVGAGI (reference sequence). V shed 7 bases and J shed 4 bases, with 8 bases lying between them. The CDR3: CASKGEYNEQFF. The CDR3, as DNA: TGTGCCAGCAAGGGGGAGTACAATGAGCAGTTCTTC.

This clonotype was seen a handful of times. The chain recombines TRBV24-1 with TRBJ2-3; D perhaps matches TRBD2 (6 bases). Trimming cost V 4 bases and J 5 bases, with 9 bases left between them. The germline V gene has CDR1 KGHDR and CDR2 SFDVKD. The CDR3 has 13 residues. The DNA for the CDR3 is TGTGCCACCAGTGAGGAGGGTGGAGATACGCAGTATTTT. Amino acids: CATSEEGGDTQYF.

The chain combines TRBV6-1 with TRBJ2-1; 7 bases are shared with TRBD2. CDR3 size: 15 residues. The trim removed 6 bases at V and 6 bases at J, leaving 11 bases unmatched. Germline V gives CDR1 MNHNS, CDR2 SASEGT. The CDR3 protein is CASSSGTWEGNEQFF. The CDR3 DNA sequence: TGTGCCAGCAGCTCCGGGACTTGGGAGGGCAATGAGCAGTTCTTC.

V is TRBV6-5 and J is TRBJ2-5, with 8 bases matching TRBD2. Trimming cost V 4 bases and J 2 bases; bases outside gene matches: 9. The CDR3 contains 16 residues. Germline CDR1 and CDR2: MNHEY and SVGAGI. The CDR3 nucleotides read TGTGCCAGCAGTTCCATGGCGGGAGGAAGACAAGAGACCCAGTACTTC. This sequence encodes CASSSMAGGRQETQYF.

The genes are TRBV6-5 and TRBJ1-2; D unresolved. The V and J ends lost 0 bases and 4 bases respectively, with 12 bases between them. Germline CDR1 is MNHEY and CDR2 is SVGAGI. The CDR3 spans 15 residues. The CDR3 is CASSYSPHASYGYTF. The CDR3 region has the DNA TGTGCCAGCAGTTACTCCCCGCACGCGAGCTATGGCTACACCTTC.

This clonotype came up a few times. V and J are TRBV7-2 and TRBJ1-1; tentatively, D is TRBD1 (5 bases). This CDR3 is built from 14 residues. The germline V gene encodes CDR1 SGHTA and CDR2 FQGNSA. The V end was cut by 6 bases, the J end by 2 bases, with 13 bases between. CDR3 amino acids: CASRRPTDNTEAFF. The CDR3 nucleotides read TGTGCCAGCAGGCGCCCGACAGATAACACTGAAGCTTTCTTT.

This clonotype was detected only a few times. Relative to the germline gene, one junction end is altered; a read error may explain this. The rearrangement joins TRBV3-1 to TRBJ1-2; D gene ambiguous. Germline V gene data show CDR1 as LGHDT and CDR2 as YNNKEL (reference sequence). The CDR3 is 13 amino acids. CDR3 loop: CASSPRSGSGYTF. In DNA form, the CDR3 reads TGTGCCAGTAGCCCCAGGTCTGGAAGTGGCTACACCTTC.

The genes are TRBV11-2 and TRBJ2-7, with 10 bases matching TRBD2. Germline CDR1 reads SGHAT; CDR2 reads FQNNGV. The ends lost 2 bases at V and 4 bases at J; junction bases unmatched: 14. This CDR3 contains 18 residues. CDR3 nucleotide sequence: TGTGCCAGCAGCTTACAAACAAGGGCTAGCGGGGGAGAATACGAGCAGTACTTC. As protein: CASSLQTRASGGEYEQYF.